Given below is one TCR beta chain in context. This sample was taken from a study of Ad26.COV2.S vaccination and SARS-CoV-2 variants. Study as a whole: Intramuscularly, Ad26.COV2.S was given either once or twice, 56 days apart.

Described treatment: about 20 received Ad26.COV2.S at low or high dose, single or two shots; about 5 received placebo; per-sample allocation not given. Sampling occurred on day 63 after the first vaccine or placebo injection. This vaccine is an Ad26 vector that expresses the Wuhan-strain SARS-CoV-2 spike. Some clones are missing from TCRdb's copy, which holds only in-frame ones; the method was immunoSEQ multiplex PCR. The table has hundreds of thousands of clones, 80% to 95% seen once. The TCR was taken from a person between 18 and 65 years old who received the Ad26.COV2.S COVID-19 vaccine or a placebo. The sequences come from peripheral blood, collected in a trial of Ad26.COV2.S vaccine versus placebo.

Here the CDR3 reads CASSPRTSSYEQYF. CDR3 coding DNA: TGTGCCAGCAGCCCCCGGACTAGCAGCTACGAGCAGTACTTC. The gene calls are TRBV7-2 and TRBJ2-7; 8 bases are shared with TRBD2. V was pared by 5 bases and J by 3 bases, with 6 bases of the junction left unmatched. Germline loops: CDR1 SGHTA, CDR2 FQGNSA. This CDR3 is built from 14 residues.